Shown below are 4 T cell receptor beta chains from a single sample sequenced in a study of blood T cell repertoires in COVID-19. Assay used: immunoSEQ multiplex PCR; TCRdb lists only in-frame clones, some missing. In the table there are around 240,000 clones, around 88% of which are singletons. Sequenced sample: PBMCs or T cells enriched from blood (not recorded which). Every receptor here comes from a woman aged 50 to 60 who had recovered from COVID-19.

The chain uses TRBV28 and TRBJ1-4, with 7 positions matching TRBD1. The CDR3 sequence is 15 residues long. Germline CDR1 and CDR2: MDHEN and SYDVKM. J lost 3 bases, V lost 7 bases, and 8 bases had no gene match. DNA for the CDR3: TGTGCCAGCAAGACAGGGTCGGGGTCTAATGAAAAACTGTTTTTT. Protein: CASKTGSGSNEKLFF.

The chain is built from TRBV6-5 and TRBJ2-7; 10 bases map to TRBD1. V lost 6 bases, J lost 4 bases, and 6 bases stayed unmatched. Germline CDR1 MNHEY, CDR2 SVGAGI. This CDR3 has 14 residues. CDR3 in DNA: TGTGCCAGCAGGAAGACAGGGGGCTCGTACGAGCAGTACTTC. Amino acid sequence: CASRKTGGSYEQYF.

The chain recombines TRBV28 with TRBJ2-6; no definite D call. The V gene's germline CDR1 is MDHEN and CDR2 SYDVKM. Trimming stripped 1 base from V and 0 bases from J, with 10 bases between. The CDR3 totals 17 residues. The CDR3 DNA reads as TGTGCCAGCAGTTTATATGGGCAGGCCTCTGGGGCCAACGTCCTGACTTTC. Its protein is CASSLYGQASGANVLTF.

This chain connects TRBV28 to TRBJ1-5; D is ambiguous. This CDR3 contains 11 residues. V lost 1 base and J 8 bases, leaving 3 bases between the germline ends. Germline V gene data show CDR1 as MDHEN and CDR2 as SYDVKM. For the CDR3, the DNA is TGTGCCAGCAGTTTATTAGAGCCCCAGCATTTT. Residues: CASSLLEPQHF.